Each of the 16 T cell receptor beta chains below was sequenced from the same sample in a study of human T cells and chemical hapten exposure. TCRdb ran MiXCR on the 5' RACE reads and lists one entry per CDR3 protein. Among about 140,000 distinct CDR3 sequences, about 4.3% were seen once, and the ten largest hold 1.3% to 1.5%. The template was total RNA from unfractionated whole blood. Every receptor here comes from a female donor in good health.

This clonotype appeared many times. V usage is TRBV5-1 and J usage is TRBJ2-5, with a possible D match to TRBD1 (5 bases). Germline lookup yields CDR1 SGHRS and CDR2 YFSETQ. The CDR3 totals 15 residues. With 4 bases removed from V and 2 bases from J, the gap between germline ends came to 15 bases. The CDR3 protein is CASSAGAGLQETQYF. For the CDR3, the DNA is TGCGCCAGCAGCGCTGGGGCAGGGCTTCAAGAGACCCAGTACTTC.

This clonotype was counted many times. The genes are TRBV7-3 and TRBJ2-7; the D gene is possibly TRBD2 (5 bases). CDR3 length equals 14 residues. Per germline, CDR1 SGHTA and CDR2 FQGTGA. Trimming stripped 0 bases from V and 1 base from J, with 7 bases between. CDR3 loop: CASSLTRESYEQYF. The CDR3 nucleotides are TGTGCCAGCAGCTTAACAAGGGAGTCCTACGAGCAGTACTTC.

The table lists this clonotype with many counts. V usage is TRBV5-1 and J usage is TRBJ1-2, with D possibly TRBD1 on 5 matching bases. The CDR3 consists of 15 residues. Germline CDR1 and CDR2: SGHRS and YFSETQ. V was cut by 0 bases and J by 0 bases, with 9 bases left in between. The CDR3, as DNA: TGCGCCAGCAGCTTGGGACAGTTATCTAACTATGGCTACACCTTC. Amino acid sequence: CASSLGQLSNYGYTF. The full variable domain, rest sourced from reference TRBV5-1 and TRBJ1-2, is KAGVTQTPRYLIKTRGQQVTLSCSPISGHRSVSWYQQTPGQGLQFLFEYFSETQRNKGNFPGRFSGRQFSNSRSEMNVSTLELGDSALYLCASSLGQLSNYGYTFGSGTRLTVV.

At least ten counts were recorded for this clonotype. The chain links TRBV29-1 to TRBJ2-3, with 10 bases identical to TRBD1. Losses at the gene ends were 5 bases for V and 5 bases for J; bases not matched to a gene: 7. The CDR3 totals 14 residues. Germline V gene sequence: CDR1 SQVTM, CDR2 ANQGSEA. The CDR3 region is CSVTGDRGVDTQYF. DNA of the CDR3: TGCAGCGTTACGGGGGACAGGGGTGTAGATACGCAGTATTTT.

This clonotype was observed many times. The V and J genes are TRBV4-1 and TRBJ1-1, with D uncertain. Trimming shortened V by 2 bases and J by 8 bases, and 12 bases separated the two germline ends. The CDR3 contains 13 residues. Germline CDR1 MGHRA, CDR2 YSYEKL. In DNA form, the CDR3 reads TGCGCCAGCAGCCAACCGTCGGGCAGGGAAGCTTTCTTT. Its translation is CASSQPSGREAFF.

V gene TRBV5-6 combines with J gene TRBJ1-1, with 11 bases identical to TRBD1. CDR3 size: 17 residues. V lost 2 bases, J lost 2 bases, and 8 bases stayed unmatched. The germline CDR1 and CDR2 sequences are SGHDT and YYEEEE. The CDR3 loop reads CASSFGQGAPINTEAFF. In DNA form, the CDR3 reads TGTGCCAGCAGCTTTGGACAGGGGGCCCCCATTAACACTGAAGCTTTCTTT.

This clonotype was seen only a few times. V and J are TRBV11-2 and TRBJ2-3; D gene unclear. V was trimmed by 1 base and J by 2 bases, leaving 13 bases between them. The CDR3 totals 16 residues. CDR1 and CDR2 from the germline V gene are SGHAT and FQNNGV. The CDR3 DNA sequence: TGTGCCAGCAGCTTAGGTTATACATTAACCACAGATACGCAGTATTTT. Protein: CASSLGYTLTTDTQYF.

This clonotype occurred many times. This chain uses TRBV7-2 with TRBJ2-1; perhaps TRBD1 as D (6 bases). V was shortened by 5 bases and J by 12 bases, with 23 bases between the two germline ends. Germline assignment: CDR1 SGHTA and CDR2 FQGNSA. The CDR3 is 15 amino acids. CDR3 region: CASSPTPDRLVGQFF. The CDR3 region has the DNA TGTGCCAGCAGCCCGACCCCCGACAGGTTAGTTGGGCAGTTCTTC.

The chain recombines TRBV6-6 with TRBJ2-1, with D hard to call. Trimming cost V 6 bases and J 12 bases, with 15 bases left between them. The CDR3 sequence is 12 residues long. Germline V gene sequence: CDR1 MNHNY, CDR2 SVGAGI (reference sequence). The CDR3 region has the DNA TGTGCCAGCAGCAACGGGCCATCGATGCAGTTCTTC. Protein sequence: CASSNGPSMQFF.

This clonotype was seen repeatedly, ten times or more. DNA for the CDR3: TGTGCCAGCAGCCAACCGGGACTAGAAAATGAGCAGTTCTTC. As protein: CASSQPGLENEQFF. This chain joins TRBV3-1 and TRBJ2-1, with 8 bases lining up with TRBD2. The CDR3 extends over 14 amino acids. Germline V lookup: CDR1 LGHDT, CDR2 YNNKEL (reference sequence). Trimming cost V 2 bases and J 7 bases; bases outside gene matches: 4.

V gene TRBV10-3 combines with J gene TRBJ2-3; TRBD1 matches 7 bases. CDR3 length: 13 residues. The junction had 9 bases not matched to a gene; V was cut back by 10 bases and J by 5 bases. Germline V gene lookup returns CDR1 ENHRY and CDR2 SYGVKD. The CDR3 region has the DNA TGTGCCACCGCAGGGGGAAGGATAGATACGCAGTATTTT. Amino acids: CATAGGRIDTQYF.

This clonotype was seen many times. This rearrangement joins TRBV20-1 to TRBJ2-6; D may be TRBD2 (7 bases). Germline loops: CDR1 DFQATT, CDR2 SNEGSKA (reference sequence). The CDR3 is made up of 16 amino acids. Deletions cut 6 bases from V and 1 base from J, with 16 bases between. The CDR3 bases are TGCAGTGCACAGCTAGGGGGGGCGTCTGGGGCCAACGTCCTGACTTTC. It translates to CSAQLGGASGANVLTF.

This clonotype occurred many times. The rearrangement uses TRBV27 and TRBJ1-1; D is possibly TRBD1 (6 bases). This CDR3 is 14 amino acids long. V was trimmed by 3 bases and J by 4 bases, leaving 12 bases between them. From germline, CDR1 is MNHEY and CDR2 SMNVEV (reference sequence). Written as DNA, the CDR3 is TGTGCCAGCAGTTTGTTAGGGGGTCGCACTGAAGCTTTCTTT. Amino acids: CASSLLGGRTEAFF.

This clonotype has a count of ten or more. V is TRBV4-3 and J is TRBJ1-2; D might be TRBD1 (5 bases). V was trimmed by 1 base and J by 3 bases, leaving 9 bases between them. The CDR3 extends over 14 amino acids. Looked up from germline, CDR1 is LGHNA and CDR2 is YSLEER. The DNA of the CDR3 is TGCGCCAGCAGCCAAGTTCGAGGGGACTATGGCTACACCTTC. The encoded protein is CASSQVRGDYGYTF.

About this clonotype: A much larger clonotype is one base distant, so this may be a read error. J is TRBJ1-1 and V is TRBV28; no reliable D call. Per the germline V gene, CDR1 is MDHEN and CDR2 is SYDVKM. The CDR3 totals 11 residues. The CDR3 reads CTSSSSVKAFF. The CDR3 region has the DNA TGTACCAGCAGTTCGTCAGTCAAAGCTTTCTTT.

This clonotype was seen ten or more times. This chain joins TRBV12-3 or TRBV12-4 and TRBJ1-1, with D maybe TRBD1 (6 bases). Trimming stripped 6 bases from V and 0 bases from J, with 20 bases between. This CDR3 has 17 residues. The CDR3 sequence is CASRRGGRGLMNTEAFF. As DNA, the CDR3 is TGTGCCAGCAGACGAGGGGGTCGGGGACTCATGAACACTGAAGCTTTCTTT.